The 2 T cell receptor beta chains given below trace back to one sample, sequenced in a study of T cell repertoires in cytomegalovirus infection. TCRdb passed the reads through MiXCR, listing each CDR3 protein once. This sample has approximately 76,000 distinct CDR3 sequences, with about 3.8% found just once. Sequencing used PBMCs. The source of these receptors is a human donor in good health (CMV status not recorded). Some clones in this sample may be carry-over from other donors' samples.

This clonotype was counted ten times or more. V is TRBV7-2 and J is TRBJ1-5, with a tentative D call TRBD1 (6 bases). The CDR3 length is 14 residues. Germline assignment: CDR1 SGHTA and CDR2 FQGNSA. Trimming left V 3 bases short and J 2 bases short, with 8 bases between. CDR3 amino acids: CASSLGGRNQPQHF. The CDR3 nucleotides are TGTGCCAGCAGCTTGGGGGGCCGCAATCAGCCCCAGCATTTT.

This clonotype was observed at least ten times. The V call is TRBV6-6, the J call TRBJ1-2; TRBD1 matches 7 bases. Germline V lookup: CDR1 MNHNY, CDR2 SVGAGI (reference sequence). CDR3 length: 14 residues. The trim removed 5 bases at V and 5 bases at J, leaving 8 bases unmatched. This CDR3 is CASSQPTGRYGYTF. The CDR3 DNA reads as TGTGCCAGCAGTCAACCGACAGGGAGGTATGGCTACACCTTC.